Reported below is one TCR beta chain. Its antigen is as yet unknown. The sample originates from a study of beta chain features in type 1 diabetes. Study-wide points: A moderate, significant TCRB CDR3 shortening appeared in type 1 diabetes across four CD4+ subsets. It was among patients, rather than healthy donors, that naive, central memory and Treg TCRB repertoires appeared more similar.

Germline loops: CDR1 SGHRS, CDR2 YFSETQ. V trimming: 5 bases; J trimming: 2 bases; junction bases outside the gene matches: 5. The CDR3 spans 15 residues. Sequencing targeted expressed TCRB transcripts, as all isolated RNA had been reverse transcribed. Clones were sequenced by immunoSEQ multiplex PCR, and TCRdb holds only the in-frame ones, with some missing. Altogether approximately 170,000 clones are present, around 7.9% being singletons, with the ten largest covering around 0.5%. The clonotype comes from a man between 18 and 35 years old with type 1 diabetes. Sequencing used central memory CD4+ T cells from blood. V gene TRBV5-1 combines with J gene TRBJ2-2, with 8 bases that match TRBD1. The CDR3 DNA reads as TGCGCCAGCAGGGCCGGGACAGGAAACACCGGGGAGCTGTTTTTT. Its protein is CASRAGTGNTGELFF.